The source of this T cell receptor beta chain is a study of T cells in localized non-small cell lung cancer. Points from the study as a whole: Because researchers sequenced only one region of the tumor, heterogeneity is still possible.

Trimming took 7 bases from V and 4 from J, leaving 20 bases between them. Germline V gene sequence: CDR1 SGHTA, CDR2 FQGNSA. The CDR3 runs 16 residues. A note on this clone: As yet, its antigen is unknown.

Assay: immunoSEQ multiplex PCR; the TCRdb copy retains only in-frame clones and omits some. The sample includes about 8,800 clones, 90% of them seen just once. This chain uses TRBV7-2 with TRBJ2-1; tentatively, D is TRBD2 (6 bases). This clonotype was sampled from a male donor older than 55 with stage III squamous cell lung carcinoma. Sequencing used peripheral blood, obtained before any cancer treatment. The CDR3 protein is CASNSRVGLLYNEQFF. CDR3 sequence (DNA): TGTGCCAGCAACTCTAGGGTGGGACTCCTTTACAATGAGCAGTTCTTC.